The 18 T cell receptor beta chains presented below share a single source sample, sequenced in a study of identical twins. In TCRdb, the 5' RACE reads were re-called with MiXCR into one record per CDR3 protein. In the table there are some 260,000 distinct CDR3 sequences, roughly an eighth of which are singletons. The sample consisted of memory (CD45RO+) T cells sorted from blood. All receptors derive from a woman aged 18-30 years in good health.

The chain employs TRBV7-2 and TRBJ2-1; D uncertain. V lost 2 bases and J lost 4, with 9 bases in between. Per the germline V gene, CDR1 is SGHTA and CDR2 is FQGNSA. This CDR3 contains 14 residues. The CDR3 loop reads CASSLNLLYNEQFF. The CDR3 nucleotides are TGTGCCAGCAGCTTAAATCTCCTTTACAATGAGCAGTTCTTC.

The gene calls are TRBV7-9 and TRBJ2-1; D gene ambiguous. The length of the CDR3 is 11 residues. V lost 8 bases to trimming and J lost 7 bases, with 9 bases between them. CDR1 is SEHNR and CDR2 is FQNEAQ in the germline V gene (reference sequence). CDR3 loop: CASGPLNEQFF. For the CDR3, the DNA is TGTGCCAGCGGGCCTTTGAATGAGCAGTTCTTC.

This clonotype was recorded a few times. This rearrangement joins TRBV20-1 to TRBJ2-7; TRBD1 matches 8 bases. The CDR3 is 14 residues long. CDR1 and CDR2 from the germline V gene are DFQATT and SNEGSKA (reference sequence). Trimming cost V 6 bases and J 1 base; bases outside gene matches: 8. CDR3 DNA sequence: TGCAGTGCAGGAAGGACAGGGAAATCCTACGAGCAGTACTTC. It translates to CSAGRTGKSYEQYF.

The rearrangement links TRBV20-1 to TRBJ2-3; tentatively, D is TRBD1 (6 bases). Germline V gene sequence: CDR1 DFQATT, CDR2 SNEGSKA (reference sequence). V lost 4 bases and J lost 8, with 22 bases in between. The CDR3 has 15 residues. The CDR3 here is CSANGQKGTPSTQYF. In DNA form, the CDR3 reads TGCAGTGCTAATGGACAGAAAGGTACACCCAGTACGCAGTATTTT.

This clonotype was detected ten times or more. CDR3 protein: CASRRLAERNEQFF. The DNA for the CDR3 is TGTGCCAGCAGGAGACTAGCGGAGAGAAATGAGCAGTTCTTC. The chain couples TRBV2 to TRBJ2-1, with 9 bases lining up with TRBD2. The CDR3 is 14 amino acids. Germline V CDR1 and CDR2: SNHLY, FYNNEI. V lost 6 bases to trimming and J lost 7 bases; unmatched junction nucleotides: 7.

The rearrangement uses TRBV29-1 and TRBJ2-5; D not certain. The V end lost 4 bases, the J end lost 5 bases, and 11 bases lay between the germline ends. Germline CDR1 reads SQVTM; CDR2 reads ANQGSEA. This CDR3 is 12 amino acids long. As DNA, the CDR3 is TGCAGCGTTGGTTCCAGCCGGGAGACCCAGTACTTC. It codes for CSVGSSRETQYF.

The genes are TRBV7-2 and TRBJ1-5; perhaps TRBD1 as D (5 bases). There are 16 residues in the CDR3. V lost 1 base to trimming and J lost 5 bases, with 15 bases between them. Per the germline V gene, CDR1 is SGHTA and CDR2 is FQGNSA. The CDR3 nucleotides are TGTGCCAGCAGCTTAGGCCTCCAAGGGGCCTATCAGCCCCAGCATTTT. Translating it yields CASSLGLQGAYQPQHF.

This clonotype was detected only a few times. V usage is TRBV20-1 and J usage is TRBJ2-1; 11 nucleotides agree with TRBD2. The CDR3 has 17 residues. The trim removed 5 bases at V and 5 bases at J, leaving 14 bases unmatched. Germline lookup yields CDR1 DFQATT and CDR2 SNEGSKA (reference sequence). The CDR3 bases are TGCAGTGCTCGCTTGCTGGTAGCGGGAGGGCCAGACAATGAGCAGTTCTTC. It encodes CSARLLVAGGPDNEQFF.

The CDR3 region has the DNA TGCGCCAGCACTATCGGGACTAGAGCGAATGAGCAGTTCTTC. Translated, it gives CASTIGTRANEQFF. The V call is TRBV10-2, the J call TRBJ2-1, with TRBD2 identical over 8 bases. Germline values: CDR1 WSHSY, CDR2 SAAADI. Germline trimming cut 7 bases from V and 7 bases from J; bases unmatched to any gene: 9. The CDR3 consists of 14 residues.

The chain employs TRBV25-1 and TRBJ2-1; TRBD1 aligns across 8 bases. V was pared by 11 bases and J by 6 bases, with 6 bases of the junction left unmatched. Germline V gene lookup returns CDR1 MGHDK and CDR2 SYGVNS. The CDR3 is 12 residues long. CDR3: CASRGLVNEQFF. The DNA of the CDR3 is TGTGCCTCCAGGGGGCTCGTCAATGAGCAGTTCTTC.

This clonotype was counted at least ten times. V gene TRBV5-1 combines with J gene TRBJ2-1; 9 bases are shared with TRBD2. Germline V gene data show CDR1 as SGHRS and CDR2 as YFSETQ. The CDR3 is 15 residues long. V dropped 0 bases and J dropped 4; count of bases not matched to a gene: 2. The CDR3 nucleotides read TGCGCCAGCAGCTTGGCGACTAGCGGATACAATGAGCAGTTCTTC. Protein product: CASSLATSGYNEQFF.

This clonotype has more than one count but fewer than ten. The CDR3, as DNA: TGTGCCAGCTCTAGGGGTTACCGCACAGATACGCAGTATTTT. This encodes CASSRGYRTDTQYF. The V and J genes are TRBV11-3 and TRBJ2-3, with D perhaps TRBD1 (5 bases). Trimming took 8 bases from V and 1 from J, leaving 13 bases between them. This CDR3 spans 14 amino acids. Germline lookup yields CDR1 SGHNT and CDR2 YENEEA.

This chain joins TRBV12-3 or TRBV12-4 and TRBJ2-2; 11 bases align to TRBD1. With 5 bases clipped from V and 7 bases from J, the junction kept 9 bases outside the gene matches. This CDR3 spans 16 amino acids. CDR3 sequence reads: CASSRTGGARIGELFF. CDR3 nucleotide sequence: TGTGCCAGCAGTAGGACAGGGGGCGCGAGGATCGGGGAGCTGTTTTTT.

The CDR3 coding sequence is TGCGCCAGCAGCTTGGAACCTCCCGACTCGTGGGGCTACACCTTC. It specifies CASSLEPPDSWGYTF. This chain connects TRBV5-1 to TRBJ1-2; D gene unclear. In germline, CDR1 is SGHRS, CDR2 YFSETQ. This CDR3 comprises 15 residues. V lost 0 bases, J lost 8 bases, and 17 bases lay in between.

V and J are TRBV12-2 and TRBJ2-2. TRBV12-2 is an annotated pseudogene. This CDR3 has 14 residues. CDR3 amino acids: CASRLVAVPGELFF. DNA of the CDR3: TGTGCAAGTCGCTTAGTTGCGGTCCCCGGGGAGCTGTTTTTT.

In its sample, this clonotype was seen a few times. The chain combines TRBV18 with TRBJ1-1, with D possibly being TRBD1 (6 bases). Trimming shortened V by 3 bases and J by 5 bases, and 19 bases separated the two germline ends. This CDR3 comprises 16 residues. The germline gives CDR1 KGHSH, CDR2 LQKENI. CDR3 in amino acids: CASSPSGGTRGTEAFF. The CDR3 coding sequence is TGTGCCAGCTCACCGAGCGGGGGCACCAGAGGGACTGAAGCTTTCTTT.

This clonotype appeared many times. The gene calls are TRBV7-9 and TRBJ1-2; D remains ambiguous. The V gene lost 3 bases and the J gene lost 2 bases, with 7 bases spanning the gap. The CDR3 has 13 amino acids. Per the germline V gene, CDR1 is SEHNR and CDR2 is FQNEAQ (reference sequence). The CDR3 DNA sequence: TGTGCCAGCAGCTTCGGACCCAACTATGGCTACACCTTC. It encodes CASSFGPNYGYTF.

Only a few counts were recorded for this clonotype. The rearrangement links TRBV11-1 to TRBJ2-3; possibly TRBD2 for D (5 bases). Trimming removed 1 base at V and 4 bases at J, with 24 bases between. This CDR3 region has 19 residues. The germline CDR1 and CDR2 sequences are SGHAT and FQDESV (reference sequence). CDR3 bases: TGTGCCAGCAGCTTAGGTGTTTCGAGGGCGCCCCTCCGGTCAGATACGCAGTATTTT. It yields the protein CASSLGVSRAPLRSDTQYF.